The 3 T cell receptor beta chains given below trace back to one sample, sequenced in a study of blood T cell repertoires in COVID-19. Libraries were prepared by immunoSEQ multiplex PCR; TCRdb keeps only in-frame clonotypes and omits some of them. The sample has roughly 50,000 clones; roughly 90% are singletons. Sequencing was carried out using peripheral blood. These receptors originate from a man in his forties or fifties with acute or convalescent COVID-19.

The chain couples TRBV6-5 to TRBJ2-1; 9 bases line up with TRBD2. Per germline, CDR1 MNHEY and CDR2 SVGAGI. V shed 2 bases and J 2 bases; nucleotides not matched to a gene: 1. The CDR3 is made up of 15 amino acids. DNA for the CDR3: TGTGCCAGCAGTTACCTAGCGGGAACCTACAATGAGCAGTTCTTC. This gives the protein CASSYLAGTYNEQFF.

The V and J genes are TRBV13 and TRBJ2-5, with TRBD2 matching 13 bases. With 5 bases clipped from V and 2 bases from J, the junction kept 8 bases outside the gene matches. The CDR3 loop spans 17 amino acids. Germline V lookup: CDR1 PRHDT, CDR2 FYEKMQ (reference sequence). The CDR3 DNA reads as TGTGCCAGCAGCCGGCGGACTAGCGGGGGCTTTCAAGAGACCCAGTACTTC. As protein: CASSRRTSGGFQETQYF.

V usage is TRBV18 and J usage is TRBJ2-3; 7 bases are a match to TRBD1. The CDR3 consists of 18 residues. Germline lookup yields CDR1 KGHSH and CDR2 LQKENI. The trim removed 3 bases at V and 0 bases at J, leaving 12 bases unmatched. The CDR3 sequence is CASSPLIKQGTSTDTQYF. The CDR3, as DNA: TGTGCCAGCTCACCCCTAATTAAACAGGGGACCAGCACAGATACGCAGTATTTT.